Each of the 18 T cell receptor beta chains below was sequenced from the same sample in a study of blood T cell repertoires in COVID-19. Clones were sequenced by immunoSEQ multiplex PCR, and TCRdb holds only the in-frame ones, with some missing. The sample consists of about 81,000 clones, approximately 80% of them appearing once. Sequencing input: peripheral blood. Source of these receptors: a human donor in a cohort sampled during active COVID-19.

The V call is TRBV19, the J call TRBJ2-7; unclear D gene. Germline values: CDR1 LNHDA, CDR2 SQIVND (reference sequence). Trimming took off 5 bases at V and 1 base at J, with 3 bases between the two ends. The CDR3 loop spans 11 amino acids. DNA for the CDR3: TGTGCCAGTAGTGCGTCCTACGAGCAGTACTTC. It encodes CASSASYEQYF.

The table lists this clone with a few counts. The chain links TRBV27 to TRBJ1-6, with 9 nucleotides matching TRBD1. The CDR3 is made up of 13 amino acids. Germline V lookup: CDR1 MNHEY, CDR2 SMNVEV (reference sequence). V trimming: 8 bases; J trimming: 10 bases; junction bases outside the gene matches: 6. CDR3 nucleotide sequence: TGTGCCAGCGGGTGGACAGGGGTATCACCCCTCCACTTT. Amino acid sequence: CASGWTGVSPLHF.

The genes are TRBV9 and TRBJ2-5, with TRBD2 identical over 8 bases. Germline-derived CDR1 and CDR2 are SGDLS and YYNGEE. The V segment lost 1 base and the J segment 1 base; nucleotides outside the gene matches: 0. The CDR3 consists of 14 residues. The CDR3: CASSVRGGQETQYF. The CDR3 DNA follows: TGTGCCAGCAGCGTACGGGGGGGCCAAGAGACCCAGTACTTC.

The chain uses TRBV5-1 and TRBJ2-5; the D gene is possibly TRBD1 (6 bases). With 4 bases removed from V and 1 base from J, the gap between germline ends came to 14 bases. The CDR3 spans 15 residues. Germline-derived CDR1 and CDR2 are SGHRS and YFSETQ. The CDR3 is CASSPTGGPQETQYF. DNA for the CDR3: TGCGCCAGCAGCCCCACTGGGGGCCCCCAAGAGACCCAGTACTTC.

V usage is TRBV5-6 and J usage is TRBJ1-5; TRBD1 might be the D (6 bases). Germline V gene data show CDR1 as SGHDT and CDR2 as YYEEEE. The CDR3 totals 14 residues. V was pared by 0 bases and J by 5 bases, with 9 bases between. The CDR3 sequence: CASSLGAGDQPQHF. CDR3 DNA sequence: TGTGCCAGCAGCTTGGGGGCAGGGGATCAGCCCCAGCATTTT.

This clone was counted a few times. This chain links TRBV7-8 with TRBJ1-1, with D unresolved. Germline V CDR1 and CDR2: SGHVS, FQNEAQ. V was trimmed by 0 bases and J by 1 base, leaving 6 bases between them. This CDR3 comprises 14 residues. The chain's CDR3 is CASSLAARNTEAFF. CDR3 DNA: TGTGCCAGCAGCTTAGCTGCCAGGAACACTGAAGCTTTCTTT. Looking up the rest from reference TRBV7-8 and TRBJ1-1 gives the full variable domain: GAGVSQSPRYKVAKRGQDVALRCDPISGHVSLFWYQQALGQGPEFLTYFQNEAQLDKSGLPSDRFFAERPEGSVSTLKIQRTQQEDSAVYLCASSLAARNTEAFFGQGTRLTVV.

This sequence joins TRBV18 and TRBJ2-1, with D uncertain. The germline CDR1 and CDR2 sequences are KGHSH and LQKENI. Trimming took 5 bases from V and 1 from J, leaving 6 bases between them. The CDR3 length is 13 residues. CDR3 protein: CASSSVSYNEQFF. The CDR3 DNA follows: TGTGCCAGCTCATCCGTTTCCTACAATGAGCAGTTCTTC.

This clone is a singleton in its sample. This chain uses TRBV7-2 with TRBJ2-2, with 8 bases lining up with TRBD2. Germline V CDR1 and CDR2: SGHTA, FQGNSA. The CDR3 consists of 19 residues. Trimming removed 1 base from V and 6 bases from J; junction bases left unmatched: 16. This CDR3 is CASSLVRSGSGGAAGELFF. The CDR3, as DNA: TGTGCCAGCAGCTTAGTTCGGTCAGGGTCCGGGGGGGCGGCCGGGGAGCTGTTTTTT.

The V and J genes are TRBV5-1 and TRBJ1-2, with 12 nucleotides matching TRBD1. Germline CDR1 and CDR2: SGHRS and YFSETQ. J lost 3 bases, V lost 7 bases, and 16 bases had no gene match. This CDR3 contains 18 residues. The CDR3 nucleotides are TGCGCCAGCGGACCGGGACAGGGGGCGTTGTTAGGGGACTATGGCTACACCTTC. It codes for CASGPGQGALLGDYGYTF.

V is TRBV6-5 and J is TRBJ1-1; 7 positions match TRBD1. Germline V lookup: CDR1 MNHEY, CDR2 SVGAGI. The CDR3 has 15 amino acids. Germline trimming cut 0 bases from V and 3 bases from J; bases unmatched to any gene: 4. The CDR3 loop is CASSYSTGQYTEAFF. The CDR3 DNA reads TGTGCCAGCAGTTACTCGACAGGGCAGTACACTGAAGCTTTCTTT.

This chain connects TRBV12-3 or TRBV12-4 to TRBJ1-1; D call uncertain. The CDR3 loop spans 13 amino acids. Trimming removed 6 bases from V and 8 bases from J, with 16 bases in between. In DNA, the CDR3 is TGTGCCAGCAGCCCTCACCGACACGAAGAAGCTTTCTTT. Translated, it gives CASSPHRHEEAFF.

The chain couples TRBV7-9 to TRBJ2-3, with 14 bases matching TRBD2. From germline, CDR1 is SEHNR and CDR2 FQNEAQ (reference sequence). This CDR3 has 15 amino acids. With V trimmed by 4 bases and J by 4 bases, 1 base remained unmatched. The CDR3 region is CASSWTSGGPDTQYF. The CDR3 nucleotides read TGTGCCAGCAGCTGGACTAGCGGGGGGCCAGATACGCAGTATTTT.

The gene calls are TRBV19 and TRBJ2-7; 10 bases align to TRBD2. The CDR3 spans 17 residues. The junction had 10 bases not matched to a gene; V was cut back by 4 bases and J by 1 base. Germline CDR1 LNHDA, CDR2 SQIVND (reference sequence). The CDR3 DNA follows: TGTGCCAGTAGTACCGCGGGGTTTAGCGGGGGGTCCTACGAGCAGTACTTC. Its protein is CASSTAGFSGGSYEQYF.

CDR3 sequence reads: CATSRGATSGETQYF. CDR3 DNA sequence: TGTGCCACCAGCAGAGGTGCGACTAGCGGGGAGACCCAGTACTTC. V usage is TRBV15 and J usage is TRBJ2-5; 10 bases align to TRBD2. The J segment lost 5 bases and the V segment lost 1 base, leaving 4 bases of the junction unmatched. The CDR3 covers 15 residues. Germline CDR1 is LNHNV and CDR2 is YYDKDF (reference sequence). Looking up the rest from reference TRBV15 and TRBJ2-5 gives the full variable domain: DAMVIQNPRYQVTQFGKPVTLSCSQTLNHNVMYWYQQKSSQAPKLLFHYYDKDFNNEADTPDNFQSRRPNTSFCFLDIRSPGLGDTAMYLCATSRGATSGETQYFGPGTRLLVL.

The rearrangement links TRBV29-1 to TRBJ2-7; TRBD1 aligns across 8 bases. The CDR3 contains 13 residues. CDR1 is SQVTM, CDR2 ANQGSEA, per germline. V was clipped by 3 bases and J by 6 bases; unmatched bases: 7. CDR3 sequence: CSVEMLQGGEQYF. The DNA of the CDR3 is TGCAGCGTTGAGATGTTACAGGGGGGCGAGCAGTACTTC.

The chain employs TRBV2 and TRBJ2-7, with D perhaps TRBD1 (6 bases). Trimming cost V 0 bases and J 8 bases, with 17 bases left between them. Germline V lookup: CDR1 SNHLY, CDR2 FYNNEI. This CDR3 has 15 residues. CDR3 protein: CASSEARFTGLKQYF. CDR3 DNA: TGTGCCAGCAGTGAAGCCCGATTTACAGGGCTAAAGCAGTACTTC.

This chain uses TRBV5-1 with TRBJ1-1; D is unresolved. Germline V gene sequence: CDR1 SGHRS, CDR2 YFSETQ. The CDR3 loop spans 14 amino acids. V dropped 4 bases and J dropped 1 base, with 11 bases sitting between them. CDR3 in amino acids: CASSRGQGNTEAFF. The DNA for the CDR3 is TGCGCCAGCAGCCGCGGGCAAGGGAACACTGAAGCTTTCTTT.

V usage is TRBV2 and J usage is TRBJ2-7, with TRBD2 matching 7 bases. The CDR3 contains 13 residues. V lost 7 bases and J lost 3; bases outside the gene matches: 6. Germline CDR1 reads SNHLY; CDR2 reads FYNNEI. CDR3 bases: TGTGCCAGCACCGTGGGAGGGCGCTACGAGCAGTACTTC. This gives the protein CASTVGGRYEQYF. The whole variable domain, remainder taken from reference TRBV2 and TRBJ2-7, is EPEVTQTPSHQVTQMGQEVILRCVPISNHLYFYWYRQILGQKVEFLVSFYNNEISEKSEIFDDQFSVERPDGSNFTLKIRSTKLEDSAMYFCASTVGGRYEQYFGPGTRLTVT.